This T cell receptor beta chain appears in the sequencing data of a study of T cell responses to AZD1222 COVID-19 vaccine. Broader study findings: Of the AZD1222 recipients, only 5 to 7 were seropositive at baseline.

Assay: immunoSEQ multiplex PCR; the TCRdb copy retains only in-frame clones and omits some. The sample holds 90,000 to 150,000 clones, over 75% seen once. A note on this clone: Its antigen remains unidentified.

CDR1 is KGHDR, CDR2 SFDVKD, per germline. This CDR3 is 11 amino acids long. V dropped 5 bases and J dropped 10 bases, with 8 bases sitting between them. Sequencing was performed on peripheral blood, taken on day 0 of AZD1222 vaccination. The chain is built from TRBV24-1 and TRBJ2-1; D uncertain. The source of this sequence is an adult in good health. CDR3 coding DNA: TGTGCCACCAGTGCGAATGTGGAGCAGTTCTTC. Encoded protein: CATSANVEQFF.